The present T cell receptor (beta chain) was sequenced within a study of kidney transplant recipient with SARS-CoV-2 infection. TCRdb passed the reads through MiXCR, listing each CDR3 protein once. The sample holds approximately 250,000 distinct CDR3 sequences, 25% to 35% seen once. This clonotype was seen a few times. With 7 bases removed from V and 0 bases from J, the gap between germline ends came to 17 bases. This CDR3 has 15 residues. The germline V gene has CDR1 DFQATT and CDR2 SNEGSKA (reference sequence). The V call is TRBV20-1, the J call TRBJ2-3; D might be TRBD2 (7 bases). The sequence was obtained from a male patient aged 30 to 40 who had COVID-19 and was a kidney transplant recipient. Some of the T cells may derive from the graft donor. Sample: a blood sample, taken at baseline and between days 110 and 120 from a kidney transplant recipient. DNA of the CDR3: TGCAGTGGACGGGCCGGGGGGCCTAGCACAGATACGCAGTATTTT. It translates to CSGRAGGPSTDTQYF.